This entry is about one T cell receptor (beta chain). Its antigen is currently unknown. This entry comes from a study of T-cell memory formation after mild COVID-19. Notes on the study in general: Some clones that responded turned up in pre-infection memory, which suggests that cross-reactive memory joined in. Day 37-peaking second-wave clones had unconfirmed SARS-CoV-2 specificity.

After removal of 3 bases from V and 10 bases from J, the junction contained 11 bases not matched to a gene. The germline CDR1 and CDR2 sequences are KGHDR and SFDVKD. This CDR3 has 15 amino acids. MiXCR was run by TCRdb on the 5' RACE reads, yielding one entry per CDR3 protein. The sample lists 250,000 to 300,000 distinct CDR3 sequences; around 8% were seen once. The chain combines TRBV24-1 with TRBJ2-1, with 7 bases that match TRBD1. The sample was PBMCs or a T cell subset sorted from them (not recorded which). The TCR was taken from a man younger than 35 who had mild COVID-19 (a few samples of this study predate the infection). Cell type and time point are not known. CDR3 sequence (DNA): TGTGCCACCAGTGATAATTCAGAGGGGGCTAGGGAGCAGTTCTTC. This translates into CATSDNSEGAREQFF.